The clone carrying this TCR beta chain appeared a few times. Its antigen is not identified. The record originates from a study of T cells in Graves' hyperthyroidism and ophthalmopathy. Across the study: Peripheral blood collection took place at initial diagnosis, before any treatment. Study-level results: With a median lead of approximately 6.4 months before onset, the model predicted ophthalmopathy.

Authors of the study amplified TCR beta CDR3 regions from RNA transcripts. RT-PCR in the first round (using the HTBI primer set) targeted the TCR CDR3. TCRdb reprocessed the multiplex PCR reads via MiXCR and lists one record per CDR3 protein. The profile shows approximately 400,000 distinct CDR3 sequences, approximately 25% of them singletons. Patients aged 18 to 65 had newly diagnosed hyperthyroidism of under 2 months' duration. Diagnoses rested on clinical symptoms, serum thyroxine and TRAb, thyroid ultrasound and orbital computed tomography. This CDR3 is 13 amino acids long. V shed 3 bases and J shed 3 bases, with 8 bases lying between them.

V gene TRBV12-3 or TRBV12-4 combines with J gene TRBJ1-1; D uncertain. Sequencing was done on a sample of blood. This sequence originates from a man aged 50 to 59 with Graves' hyperthyroidism. The CDR3 sequence: CASSFSPDTEAFF. CDR3 coding DNA: TGTGCCAGCAGTTTTAGTCCTGACACTGAAGCTTTCTTT.